At least ten counts were recorded for the clone carrying this TCR beta chain. Its specificity is not known. The repertoire came from unfractionated whole blood and reflected all unsorted peripheral T cells. About ten uninfected healthy donors were sampled as controls, a few sampled twice approximately 3 months apart. Peripheral blood, 2 to 3 ml, was drawn for RNA extraction. This sample was included in a study of HIV-infected patients and healthy controls. Study-level results: Healthy controls shared more CDR3 sequences between individuals than HIV-infected patients did.

The V end lost 0 bases, the J end lost 0 bases, and 11 bases lay between the germline ends. Germline values: CDR1 MNHEY, CDR2 SVGAGI. This CDR3 has 16 amino acids. Reverse transcription used around 500 ng RNA and constant-region primers for alpha and beta. Each of the alpha and beta chains got its own library through chain-specific third strand synthesis with indices. Second strand DNA was synthesized using a primer at the SP2 site. From the 5' RACE reads, TCRdb called clonotypes with MiXCR, one entry per CDR3 protein. The data contain 13,000 or so distinct CDR3 sequences, roughly a tenth of them seen just once; the ten biggest clones take up more than 6.5%.

This sequence joins TRBV6-5 and TRBJ1-1, with no clear D. Sequencing used blood. The TCR was taken from an adult in good health. CDR3 amino acids: CASSYSPTWVNTEAFF. The CDR3 coding sequence is TGTGCCAGCAGTTACTCGCCCACCTGGGTGAACACTGAAGCTTTCTTT.